This T cell receptor beta chain was sequenced for a study of post-analysis software for immune sequencing data. The study's findings and limits: F-measure co-clustering was strong for batch-matched samples. When patients were compared with controls, 4 or 5 TRBV segments were more frequent, TRBV5-6, TRBV5-1 and TRBV20-1 among them. There was significantly lower normalized Chao1 diversity in multiple sclerosis patients than in controls.

Worth noting for this clonotype: Its antigen is still unknown.

Unique molecular identifiers featured in each of the TCR beta cDNA libraries. Approximately 550,000 cDNA molecules came from around 1 to 10 million T cells. TCRdb independently ran MiXCR on the PCR reads; one entry per CDR3 protein. This table holds about 430,000 distinct CDR3 sequences, 39% found once. The CDR3 runs to 15 residues. With 3 bases removed from V and 0 bases from J, the gap between germline ends came to 10 bases. Germline CDR1 reads MNHNS; CDR2 reads SASEGT. This clonotype originated in a girl aged 2-10 years with multiple sclerosis. The chain recombines TRBV6-1 with TRBJ2-3; D call uncertain. The sample was blood. CDR3 sequence reads: CASSELAPSTDTQYF. As DNA, the CDR3 is TGTGCCAGCAGTGAGTTGGCTCCTAGCACAGATACGCAGTATTTT.